This T cell receptor beta chain was documented in a study of cytomegalovirus exposure and HLA in healthy donors. Findings of the study overall: Researchers counted around 150 TCR beta chains as cytomegalovirus-associated. In a later analysis, DRB1 alleles had the most associated TCRs; HLA-C alleles the fewest. An analysis done earlier found most TCR beta V segments productive about 90% or about 30% of the time.

All donors participated as healthy donors of bone marrow. Per germline, CDR1 MDHEN and CDR2 SYDVKM. This CDR3 has 18 amino acids. The ends were cut back, 2 bases at V and 2 bases at J, with 19 bases in the middle. Worth noting for this clone: The antigen remains undetermined.

Primers included in the PCR were 60 Vbeta and 13 Jbeta primers. Data came from immunoSEQ multiplex PCR; TCRdb stores just in-frame clones and leaves some out. The sample records about 90,000 clones, around three fifths being singletons. The specimen sequenced was PBMCs. The J gene is TRBJ2-1, the V gene TRBV28, with TRBD2 as a possible D gene (5 bases). The TCR was taken from a woman between 50 and 59 years old in good health and CMV-seropositive. The CDR3 DNA reads as TGTGCCAGCAGTTTACTTTACTCCCTGGGAGCGGCCTACAATGAGCAGTTCTTC. This sequence encodes CASSLLYSLGAAYNEQFF.